This entry concerns a single T cell receptor (beta chain). Antigen unknown. For TCRbeta, the library was prepared with unique molecular identifiers. MiXCR, run by TCRdb on the PCR reads, gives a single entry per CDR3 protein. The table has 200,000 or so distinct CDR3 sequences, roughly 6.3% seen once. The sample comes from a study of T-cell reconstitution after alpha-beta-depleted transplantation in children. Regarding the study as a whole: By about two months after transplant, alpha-beta T cells reportedly arose from several hundred graft clones that had expanded. T-cell counts and diversity at one year following transplant were attributed mainly to newly produced T cells. Where some patients showed high TCRbeta diversity at day 60, it came from recipient T cells and thymic progenitors that had survived.

Sample: PBMCs, taken before TCRalphabeta/CD19-depleted stem cell transplant. This receptor was obtained from a girl less than two years old with combined immunodeficiency, due to receive a stem cell transplant.

CDR3 in amino acids: CASSLAAGANTGELFF. In DNA form, the CDR3 reads TGTGCCAGCAGCTTAGCCGCAGGGGCGAACACCGGGGAGCTGTTTTTT. This chain links TRBV7-6 with TRBJ2-2; maybe TRBD1 (6 bases). The CDR3 totals 16 residues. The V gene lost 0 bases and the J gene lost 0 bases, with 8 bases spanning the gap. CDR1 and CDR2 (germline): SGHVS, FNYEAQ.